Listed below are T cell receptor beta chains from one sample, sequenced in a study of beta chain features in type 1 diabetes. The repertoire was sequenced with immunoSEQ multiplex PCR; TCRdb's copy has only in-frame clones and lacks some. The data contain about 160,000 clones, 7.8% of them singletons. The sequenced material came from central memory CD4+ T cells from blood. Receptors originate from a woman aged 40 to 50 with type 1 diabetes. Both conserved end residues are part of each CDR3. Fields, in order: clone size, J gene, D gene, V gene, CDR3 DNA, CDR3 protein. The D gene is left open where the match is weak. Rows may omit the clone size; those that give it use once, few, many or a size class.

size: few; J: TRBJ1-1; D: -; V: TRBV18; DNA: TGTGCCAGCTCACCACCGGGGGCGAAGTATGACACTGAAGCTTTCTTT; CDR3: CASSPPGAKYDTEAFF
size: -; J: TRBJ2-4; D: -; V: TRBV6-6; DNA: TGTGCCAGCAGTTACCAGGAAGGAATCGTTCAGTACTTC; CDR3: CASSYQEGIVQYF
size: few; J: TRBJ2-7; D: TRBD1; V: TRBV7-2; DNA: TGTGCCAGCAGCCTAGGACAGGGCGGCGACGAGCAGTACTTC; CDR3: CASSLGQGGDEQYF
size: few; J: TRBJ2-1; D: TRBD2; V: TRBV29-1; DNA: TGCAGCGTTGACTGGGCTAGCGGCTCCTACAATGAGCAGTTCTTC; CDR3: CSVDWASGSYNEQFF
size: -; J: TRBJ2-7; D: TRBD1; V: TRBV11-1; DNA: TGTGCCAGCACCTTAACTCGTCCGGGACAGGGATCCTACGAGCAGTACTTC; CDR3: CASTLTRPGQGSYEQYF
size: few; J: TRBJ1-5; D: -; V: TRBV4-3; DNA: TGCGCCAGCAGCCAAGGGTCAGATTATAGCAATCAGCCCCAGCATTTT; CDR3: CASSQGSDYSNQPQHF
size: -; J: TRBJ2-3; D: TRBD2; V: TRBV4-2; DNA: TGTGCCAGCAGCCAAGATTTGACTAGCGGGAGTCGGGGAGATACGCAGTATTTT; CDR3: CASSQDLTSGSRGDTQYF
size: few; J: TRBJ2-7; D: TRBD2; V: TRBV9; DNA: TGTGCCAGCAGCCCCCAATCTAGCGGACCCTACGAGCAGTACTTC; CDR3: CASSPQSSGPYEQYF
size: -; J: TRBJ1-1; D: TRBD1; V: TRBV19; DNA: TGTGCCAGTAGTGGACAGGGCATGAACACTGAAGCTTTCTTT; CDR3: CASSGQGMNTEAFF
size: few; J: TRBJ1-5; D: -; V: TRBV2; DNA: TGTGCCAGCAACCCCAGGGGTCAGCCCCAGCATTTT; CDR3: CASNPRGQPQHF
size: -; J: TRBJ2-7; D: -; V: TRBV18; DNA: TGTGCCAGCTCACCATCGAGCGGCTACGAGCAGTACTTC; CDR3: CASSPSSGYEQYF
size: many; J: TRBJ2-6; D: -; V: TRBV5-4; DNA: TGTGCCAGCAGGGGACAAGGAACATTCTCTGGGGCCAACGTCCTGACTTTC; CDR3: CASRGQGTFSGANVLTF
size: few; J: TRBJ2-1; D: -; V: TRBV7-2; DNA: TGTGCCAGCAGCTTAGGACAGGCTCCCCAGTTCTTC; CDR3: CASSLGQAPQFF
size: -; J: TRBJ1-6; D: -; V: TRBV5-1; DNA: TGCGCCAGCAGCTTGGATCAGGGGTCACCCCTCCACTTT; CDR3: CASSLDQGSPLHF
size: few; J: TRBJ2-1; D: -; V: TRBV4-3; DNA: TGCGCCAGCAGCCAAGGCGACTACTCCTACAATGAGCAGTTCTTC; CDR3: CASSQGDYSYNEQFF
size: few; J: TRBJ2-3; D: -; V: TRBV5-1; DNA: TGCGCCAGCAGCTCCGACGGGTCTAGCACAGATACGCAGTATTTT; CDR3: CASSSDGSSTDTQYF
size: -; J: TRBJ1-3; D: -; V: TRBV2; DNA: TGTGCCAGCAGTGCCGTACAGTCTGGAAACACCATATATTTT; CDR3: CASSAVQSGNTIYF
size: many; J: TRBJ2-1; D: -; V: TRBV7-2; DNA: TGTGCCAGCAGCTCAGGGGTAAACAATGAGCAGTTCTTC; CDR3: CASSSGVNNEQFF
size: -; J: TRBJ1-5; D: -; V: TRBV28; DNA: TGTGCCAGCAATAGACAGAACAATCAGCCCCAGCATTTT; CDR3: CASNRQNNQPQHF
size: -; J: TRBJ1-5; D: TRBD1; V: TRBV6-1; DNA: TGTGCCAGCCTAGAGCGGACAGGGGGTAGTCAGCCCCAGCATTTT; CDR3: CASLERTGGSQPQHF
size: few; J: TRBJ1-4; D: -; V: TRBV29-1; DNA: TGCAGCGCCTCGAGGCCTAATGAAAAACTGTTTTTT; CDR3: CSASRPNEKLFF
size: few; J: TRBJ2-1; D: TRBD1; V: TRBV9; DNA: TGTGCCAGCAGCTCCCGGACAGGACACAATGAGCAGTTCTTC; CDR3: CASSSRTGHNEQFF
size: few; J: TRBJ2-7; D: TRBD2; V: TRBV27; DNA: TGTGCCAGCAGTTTGACTAGCGGAGGGGGGAGCTCCTACGAGCAGTACTTC; CDR3: CASSLTSGGGSSYEQYF
size: -; J: TRBJ1-5; D: -; V: TRBV25-1; DNA: TGTGCCAGCAGCCCAACGGGGGGTCCAGAACCCCAGCATTTT; CDR3: CASSPTGGPEPQHF
size: many; J: TRBJ2-3; D: -; V: TRBV6-5; DNA: TGTGCCAGCAGTCTAAGCGGCGGCACAGATACGCAGTATTTT; CDR3: CASSLSGGTDTQYF
size: -; J: TRBJ2-1; D: TRBD2; V: TRBV9; DNA: TGTGCCAGCAGCGTAGGCCCAGCGGGAGGGCTGGATGAGCAGTTCTTC; CDR3: CASSVGPAGGLDEQFF